There are many counts of the clone carrying this T cell receptor beta chain. This sample is part of a study of T cells in Graves' hyperthyroidism and ophthalmopathy. Amplification of TCR beta CDR3 regions used RNA as the template. During a first-round RT-PCR of the TCR CDR3, the HTBI primer set was used. TCRdb reprocessed the multiplex PCR reads with MiXCR, giving one entry per CDR3 protein. This sample yields around 500,000 distinct CDR3 sequences, of which about 15% are seen a single time; about 17% belongs to the top ten. Germline V gene sequence: CDR1 SEHNR, CDR2 FQNEAQ (reference sequence). The V and J ends lost 6 bases and 5 bases respectively, with 13 bases between them. This CDR3 region has 13 residues.

The source material was blood. The chain links TRBV7-9 to TRBJ2-5, with D perhaps TRBD2 (6 bases). The origin of this receptor is a young woman with Graves' hyperthyroidism. In nucleotides, the CDR3 is TGTGCCAGCAGTAGGACCGGAGGGGAGACCCAGTACTTC. Translating gives CASSRTGGETQYF.